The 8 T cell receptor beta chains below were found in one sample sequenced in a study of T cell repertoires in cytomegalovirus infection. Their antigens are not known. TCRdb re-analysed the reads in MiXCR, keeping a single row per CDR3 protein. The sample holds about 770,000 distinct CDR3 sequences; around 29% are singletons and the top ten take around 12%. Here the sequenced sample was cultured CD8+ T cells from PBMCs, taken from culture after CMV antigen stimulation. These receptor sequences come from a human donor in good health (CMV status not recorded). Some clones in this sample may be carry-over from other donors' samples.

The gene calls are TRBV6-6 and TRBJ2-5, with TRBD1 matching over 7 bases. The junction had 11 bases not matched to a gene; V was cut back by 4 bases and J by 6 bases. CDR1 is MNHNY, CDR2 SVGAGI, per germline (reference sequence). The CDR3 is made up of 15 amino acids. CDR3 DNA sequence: TGTGCCAGCAGTTTGTCCACAGGGGACCAGAAGACCCAGTACTTC. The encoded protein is CASSLSTGDQKTQYF.

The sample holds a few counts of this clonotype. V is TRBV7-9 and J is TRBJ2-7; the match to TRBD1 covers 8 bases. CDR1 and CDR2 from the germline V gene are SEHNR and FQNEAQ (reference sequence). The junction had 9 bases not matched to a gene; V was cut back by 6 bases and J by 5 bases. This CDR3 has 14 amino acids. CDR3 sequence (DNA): TGTGCCAGCAGGTCACGACAGGGGAGCGACGAGCAGTACTTC. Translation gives CASRSRQGSDEQYF.

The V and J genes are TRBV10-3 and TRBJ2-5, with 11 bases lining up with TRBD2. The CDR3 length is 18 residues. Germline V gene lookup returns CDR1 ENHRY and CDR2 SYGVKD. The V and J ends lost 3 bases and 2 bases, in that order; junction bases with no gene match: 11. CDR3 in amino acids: CAISDPAGSGGEQETQYF. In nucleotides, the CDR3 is TGTGCCATCAGTGATCCCGCGGGTAGCGGGGGGGAACAAGAGACCCAGTACTTC.

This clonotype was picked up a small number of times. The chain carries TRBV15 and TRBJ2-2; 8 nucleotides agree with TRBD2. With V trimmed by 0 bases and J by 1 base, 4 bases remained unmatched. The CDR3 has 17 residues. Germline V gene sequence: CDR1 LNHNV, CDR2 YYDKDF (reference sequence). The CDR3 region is CATSREGSGENTGELFF. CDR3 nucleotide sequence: TGTGCCACCAGCAGAGAGGGTAGCGGGGAGAACACCGGGGAGCTGTTTTTT.

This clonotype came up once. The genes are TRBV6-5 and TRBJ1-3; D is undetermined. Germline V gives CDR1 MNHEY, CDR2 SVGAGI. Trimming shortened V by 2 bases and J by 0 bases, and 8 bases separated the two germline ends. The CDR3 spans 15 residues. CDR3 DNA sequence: TGTGCCAGCAGTTACGACGCGGGCTCTGGAAACACCATATATTTT. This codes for CASSYDAGSGNTIYF.

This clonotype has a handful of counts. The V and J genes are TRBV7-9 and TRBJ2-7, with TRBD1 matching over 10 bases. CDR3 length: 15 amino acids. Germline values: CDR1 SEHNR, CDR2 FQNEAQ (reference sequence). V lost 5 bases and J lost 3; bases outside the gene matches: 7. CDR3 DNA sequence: TGTGCCAGCAGCCCGGGACAGGGGACGTTCTACGAGCAGTACGTC. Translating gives CASSPGQGTFYEQYV.

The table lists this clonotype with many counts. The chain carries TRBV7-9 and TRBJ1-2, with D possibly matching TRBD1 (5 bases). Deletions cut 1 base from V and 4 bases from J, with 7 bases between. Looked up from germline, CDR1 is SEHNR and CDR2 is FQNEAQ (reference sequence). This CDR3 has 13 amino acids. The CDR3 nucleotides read TGTGCCAGCAGCTTAGGGGGCACCTATGGCTACACCTTC. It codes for CASSLGGTYGYTF.

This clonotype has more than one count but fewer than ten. The CDR3 nucleotides are TGTGCCAGCAGTTTATGGCCCCAGGGGAACACTGAAGCTTTCTTT. Its protein is CASSLWPQGNTEAFF. This rearrangement joins TRBV12-3 or TRBV12-4 to TRBJ1-1, with a tentative D call TRBD1 (5 bases). This CDR3 has 15 residues. V was shortened by 2 bases and J by 1 base, with 11 bases between the two germline ends.